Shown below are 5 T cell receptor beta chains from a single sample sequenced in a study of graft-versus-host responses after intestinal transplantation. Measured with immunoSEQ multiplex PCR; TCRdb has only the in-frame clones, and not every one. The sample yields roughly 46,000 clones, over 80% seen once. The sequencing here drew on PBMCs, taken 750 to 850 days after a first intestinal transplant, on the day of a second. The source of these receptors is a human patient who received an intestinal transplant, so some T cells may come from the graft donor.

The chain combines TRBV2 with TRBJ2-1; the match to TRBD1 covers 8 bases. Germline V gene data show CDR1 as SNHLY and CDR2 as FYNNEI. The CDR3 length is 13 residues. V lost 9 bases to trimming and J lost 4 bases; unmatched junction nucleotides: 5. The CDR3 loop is CARRDRSYNEQFF. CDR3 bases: TGTGCCAGGAGGGACAGGTCTTACAATGAGCAGTTCTTC.

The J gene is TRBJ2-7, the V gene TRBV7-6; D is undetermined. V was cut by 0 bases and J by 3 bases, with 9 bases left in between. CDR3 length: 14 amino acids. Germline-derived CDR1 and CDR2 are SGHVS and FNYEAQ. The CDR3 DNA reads TGTGCCAGCAGCTTAGCGGAAGGTAACTACGAGCAGTACTTC. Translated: CASSLAEGNYEQYF.

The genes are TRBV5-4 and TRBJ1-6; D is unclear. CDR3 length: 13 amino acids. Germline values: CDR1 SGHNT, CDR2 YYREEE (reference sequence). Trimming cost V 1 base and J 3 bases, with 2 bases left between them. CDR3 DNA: TGTGCCAGCAGCTTGAACTATAATTCACCCCTCCACTTT. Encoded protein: CASSLNYNSPLHF. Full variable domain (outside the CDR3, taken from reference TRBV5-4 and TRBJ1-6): ETGVTQSPTHLIKTRGQQVTLRCSSQSGHNTVSWYQQALGQGPQFIFQYYREEENGRGNFPPRFSGLQFPNYSSELNVNALELDDSALYLCASSLNYNSPLHFGNGTRLTVT.

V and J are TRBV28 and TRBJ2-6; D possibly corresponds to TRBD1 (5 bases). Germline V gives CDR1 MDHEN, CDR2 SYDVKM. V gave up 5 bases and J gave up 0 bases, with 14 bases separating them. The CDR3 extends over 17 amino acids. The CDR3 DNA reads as TGTGCCAGCAGTATCCCAGGGCGCAACTCTGGGGCCAACGTCCTGACTTTC. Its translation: CASSIPGRNSGANVLTF.

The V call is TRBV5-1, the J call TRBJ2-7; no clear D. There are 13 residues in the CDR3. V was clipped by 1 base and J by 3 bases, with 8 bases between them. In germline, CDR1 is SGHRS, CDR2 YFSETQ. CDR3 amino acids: CASSLSGFYEQYF. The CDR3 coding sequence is TGCGCCAGCAGCTTGAGTGGATTCTACGAGCAGTACTTC.